Listed below are T cell receptor beta chains from one sample, sequenced in a study of cytomegalovirus exposure and HLA in healthy donors. TCRdb's copy holds only in-frame clones and misses some; the assay was immunoSEQ multiplex PCR. The repertoire includes 85,000 to 100,000 clones, around 73% of them detected once, and around 0.76% sits in the top ten. The sample comprised PBMCs. These receptors all stem from a woman aged 60 to 75 in good health and CMV-seronegative. The CDR3 runs from the conserved cysteine through the conserved F or W. D genes are given only for firm matches. For some rows the clone size is stated as once, few or many, or as a class when expanded; others skip it.

TRBV5-1	TRBJ2-7	TRBD2	-	CASSLSGTATYEQYF	TGCGCCAGCAGCTTGAGCGGGACTGCTACCTACGAGCAGTACTTC
TRBV7-2	TRBJ2-3	-	-	CASSPRGGLTDTQYF	TGTGCCAGCAGCCCACGGGGAGGCCTCACAGATACGCAGTATTTT
TRBV18	TRBJ1-1	TRBD1	-	CASSPQQGLNTEAFF	TGTGCCAGCTCACCACAACAGGGGCTGAACACTGAAGCTTTCTTT
TRBV7-2	TRBJ2-1	TRBD2	-	CASSFTGTRGSNEQFF	TGTGCCAGCAGCTTTACCGGGACTAGGGGCTCGAATGAGCAGTTCTTC
TRBV4-3	TRBJ2-1	TRBD2	once	CASSQEGWGRANNEQFF	TGCGCCAGCAGCCAAGAGGGATGGGGGAGGGCCAACAATGAGCAGTTCTTC
TRBV6-5	TRBJ2-7	TRBD1	-	CASSTGTGPYEQYF	TGTGCCAGCAGTACCGGGACAGGGCCCTACGAGCAGTACTTC
TRBV5-1	TRBJ1-1	TRBD1	-	CASSLVGTGNTEAFF	TGCGCCAGCAGCTTGGTCGGGACAGGTAACACTGAAGCTTTCTTT
TRBV7-2	TRBJ2-1	TRBD2	-	CASSLVGGGLDEQFF	TGTGCCAGCAGCTTAGTCGGGGGGGGCCTGGATGAGCAGTTCTTC
TRBV30	TRBJ1-5	-	-	CAWSREGHQPQHF	TGTGCCTGGAGTCGGGAGGGGCATCAGCCCCAGCATTTT
TRBV6-5	TRBJ2-7	TRBD2	-	CASSYSGGGSYEQYF	TGTGCCAGCAGTTACTCTGGGGGGGGATCCTACGAGCAGTACTTC
TRBV4-3	TRBJ1-1	TRBD1	-	CASSQARQGHTEAFF	TGCGCCAGCAGCCAGGCTCGACAGGGCCACACTGAAGCTTTCTTT
TRBV28	TRBJ1-5	TRBD1	few	CASSPQGNNQPQHF	TGTGCCAGCAGTCCACAGGGGAACAATCAGCCCCAGCATTTT
TRBV19	TRBJ1-1	-	-	CASSIWVRSGSEAFF	TGTGCCAGTAGTATATGGGTCAGGTCCGGTTCCGAAGCTTTCTTT
TRBV9	TRBJ2-3	-	once	CASSVGAGALTDTQYF	TGTGCCAGCAGCGTAGGGGCGGGGGCCCTCACAGATACGCAGTATTTT
TRBV5-8	TRBJ1-2	-	-	CASSLQGNYGYTF	TGTGCCAGCAGCTTACAGGGAAACTATGGCTACACCTTC
TRBV2	TRBJ1-5	-	few	CASNRESSNQPQHF	TGTGCCAGCAATCGGGAGAGTAGCAATCAGCCCCAGCATTTT
TRBV6-1	TRBJ1-2	-	few	CASSAIPGVEGYGYTF	TGTGCCAGCAGTGCCATCCCAGGGGTAGAGGGCTATGGCTACACCTTC
TRBV30	TRBJ2-1	-	-	CAWGDMEEQFF	TGTGCCTGGGGGGACATGGAAGAGCAGTTCTTC
TRBV5-4	TRBJ2-7	-	-	CASSLDLGAVYEQYF	TGTGCCAGCAGCTTGGACTTGGGGGCGGTTTACGAGCAGTACTTC
TRBV6-5	TRBJ1-5	TRBD1	-	CASSRGLNQPQHF	TGTGCCAGCAGCAGGGGGCTAAATCAGCCCCAGCATTTT